The 7 T cell receptor beta chains listed next were all sequenced from one sample in a study of response to subunit inactivated influenza vaccine. In TCRdb, the RT-PCR reads were re-called with MiXCR into one record per CDR3 protein. This sample has about half a million distinct CDR3 sequences, with 25% found just once. The input for sequencing was CD4+ T cells sorted from PBMCs, taken about 5 days after vaccination. Receptors originate from a man between 45 and 60 years old who received an inactivated influenza vaccine.

This rearrangement joins TRBV5-1 to TRBJ2-6; D is possibly TRBD1 (5 bases). The CDR3 has 15 amino acids. Germline values: CDR1 SGHRS, CDR2 YFSETQ. Trimming shortened V by 3 bases and J by 0 bases, and 7 bases separated the two germline ends. CDR3 coding DNA: TGCGCCAGCAGCTCCAGGGACTCTGGGGCCAACGTCCTGACTTTC. Its translation is CASSSRDSGANVLTF.

This chain links TRBV4-1 with TRBJ2-2; 8 bases map to TRBD1. The CDR3 is 14 residues long. Losses at the gene ends were 2 bases for V and 6 bases for J; bases not matched to a gene: 2. Germline V CDR1 and CDR2: MGHRA, YSYEKL. The CDR3 spells CASSQPTGAGELFF. The CDR3 DNA reads as TGCGCCAGCAGCCAACCGACAGGGGCCGGGGAGCTGTTTTTT.

This clonotype was found a few times. This chain links TRBV6-1 with TRBJ2-7; 7 nucleotides agree with TRBD2. CDR1 and CDR2 from the germline V gene are MNHNS and SASEGT. Trimming removed 10 bases from V and 2 bases from J; junction bases left unmatched: 8. The CDR3 contains 13 residues. In nucleotides, the CDR3 is TGTGCCACCAACCGGGAGGCACCCTACGAGCAGTACTTC. The encoded protein is CATNREAPYEQYF.

This clonotype appeared a few times. The chain joins TRBV18 to TRBJ2-7; 9 nucleotides agree with TRBD1. This CDR3 has 14 residues. V lost 4 bases to trimming and J lost 6 bases; unmatched junction nucleotides: 7. Germline-derived CDR1 and CDR2 are KGHSH and LQKENI. The CDR3 reads CASSQGQGLAEQYF. The CDR3 DNA is TGTGCCAGCTCACAGGGACAGGGTCTCGCCGAGCAGTACTTC.

The sample holds a few counts of this clonotype. The rearrangement joins TRBV5-1 to TRBJ2-3; D may be TRBD1 (6 bases). V dropped 1 base and J dropped 4 bases, with 19 bases sitting between them. Germline V lookup: CDR1 SGHRS, CDR2 YFSETQ. The CDR3 is 17 residues long. The CDR3 loop is CASSLSESGGYADTQYF. DNA for the CDR3: TGCGCCAGCAGCTTGTCAGAATCTGGGGGCTACGCAGATACGCAGTATTTT.

This clonotype was found a few times. CDR3: CASSFNRVWQFF. DNA for the CDR3: TGTGCCAGCAGCTTCAACAGGGTCTGGCAGTTCTTC. The chain joins TRBV11-2 to TRBJ2-1; a possible D gene is TRBD1 (6 bases). The germline gives CDR1 SGHAT, CDR2 FQNNGV. Trimming took 3 bases from V and 12 from J, leaving 12 bases between them. The CDR3 contains 12 residues.

The V call is TRBV19, the J call TRBJ2-3; D gene ambiguous. Germline lookup yields CDR1 LNHDA and CDR2 SQIVND (reference sequence). The CDR3 covers 14 residues. Trimming took 3 bases from V and 3 from J, leaving 10 bases between them. The CDR3 sequence: CASSIRGWTDTQYF. The CDR3 bases are TGTGCCAGTAGTATCCGTGGCTGGACAGATACGCAGTATTTT. Drawing the rest from reference TRBV19 and TRBJ2-3, the complete variable domain is DGGITQSPKYLFRKEGQNVTLSCEQNLNHDAMYWYRQDPGQGLRLIYYSQIVNDFQKGDIAEGYSVSREKKESFPLTVTSAQKNPTAFYLCASSIRGWTDTQYFGPGTRLTVL.